Listed below are T cell receptor beta chains from one sample, sequenced in a study of long-term antiretroviral therapy in people with HIV. Data came from immunoSEQ multiplex PCR; TCRdb stores just in-frame clones and leaves some out. The table includes some 33,000 clones, roughly 98% detected once. Here the sequenced sample was unsorted PBMCs, taken 7.6 years after starting antiretroviral therapy. The receptors shown here come from a young man with HIV. Each CDR3 is given with its conserved first and last residue.

v_gene	len	j_gene	CDR3aa
TRBV13	16	TRBJ2-7	CASSLGVDGGRDEQYF
TRBV9	15	TRBJ2-7	CASSVDGRDREEQYF
TRBV4-3	16	TRBJ1-5	CASSRAKQGTHQPQHF
TRBV7-8	16	TRBJ1-5	CASSSLRSNANQPQHF
TRBV18	12	TRBJ1-4	CASSLSGEKLFF
TRBV7-8	17	TRBJ1-2	CASSRTGWRGPHYGYTF
TRBV29-1	14	TRBJ2-5	CSVEDEGGVKTQYF
TRBV10-3	14	TRBJ2-7	CAIRISGPGDEQYF
TRBV29-1	15	TRBJ2-3	CSVAAWTGSTDTQYF
TRBV2	11	TRBJ1-4	CASRENEKLFF